The 24 T cell receptor beta chains presented below share a single source sample, sequenced in a study of T cell responses to AZD1222 COVID-19 vaccine. Profiled with immunoSEQ multiplex PCR; TCRdb holds only in-frame clones, not every one. The table has 83,000 or so clones, roughly 90% seen once. The specimen was peripheral blood, collected on day 0 of MenACWY control vaccination. The source is an adult in good health.

The CDR3 loop reads CASSESTGETQYF. CDR3 DNA: TGCGCCAGCAGTGAGTCAACGGGAGAGACCCAGTACTTC. This chain joins TRBV10-2 and TRBJ2-5; D remains ambiguous. CDR1 and CDR2 (germline): WSHSY, SAAADI. This CDR3 has 13 amino acids. V was clipped by 0 bases and J by 4 bases, with 6 bases between them.

The CDR3 sequence: CASSLVGGDNSPLHF. CDR3 nucleotides: TGTGCCAGCAGCTTAGTGGGGGGCGATAATTCACCCCTCCACTTT. The chain has TRBV7-2 and TRBJ1-6, with TRBD1 as a possible D gene (6 bases). The CDR3 loop spans 15 amino acids. Trimming removed 1 base from V and 5 bases from J, with 9 bases in between. Germline CDR1 and CDR2: SGHTA and FQGNSA.

V gene TRBV2 combines with J gene TRBJ1-2, with D hard to call. Germline V gene data show CDR1 as SNHLY and CDR2 as FYNNEI. V was trimmed by 4 bases and J by 3 bases, leaving 9 bases between them. The length of the CDR3 is 13 residues. The CDR3 loop reads CASSAGADYGYTF. The CDR3 DNA follows: TGTGCCAGCAGTGCGGGAGCCGACTATGGCTACACCTTC.

J is TRBJ1-4 and V is TRBV18; D might be TRBD1 (6 bases). Per germline, CDR1 KGHSH and CDR2 LQKENI. With 4 bases removed from V and 5 bases from J, the gap between germline ends came to 8 bases. The CDR3 has 13 amino acids. The CDR3 nucleotides are TGTGCCAGCTCACTCGGGACAAATGAAAAACTGTTTTTT. It is translated as CASSLGTNEKLFF. The complete variable domain, with remaining parts taken from reference TRBV18 and TRBJ1-4, reads NAGVMQNPRHLVRRRGQEARLRCSPMKGHSHVYWYRQLPEEGLKFMVYLQKENIIDESGMPKERFSAEFPKEGPSILRIQQVVRGDSAAYFCASSLGTNEKLFFGSGTQLSVL.

The chain has TRBV28 and TRBJ2-7; 7 nucleotides agree with TRBD1. Trimming cost V 2 bases and J 0 bases; bases outside gene matches: 7. Per the germline V gene, CDR1 is MDHEN and CDR2 is SYDVKM. This CDR3 spans 16 amino acids. The CDR3 DNA reads as TGTGCCAGCAGTTTAAGGGGGCAGGGGAGCTCCTACGAGCAGTACTTC. Its protein product is CASSLRGQGSSYEQYF.

The chain uses TRBV7-3 and TRBJ1-1; D possibly corresponds to TRBD1 (5 bases). Germline loops: CDR1 SGHTA, CDR2 FQGTGA. The CDR3 contains 15 residues. V dropped 1 base and J dropped 6 bases, with 15 bases sitting between them. The CDR3 DNA reads TGTGCCAGCAGCTTAAGAAAATCCCGGGGGGCTGAAGCTTTCTTT. It encodes CASSLRKSRGAEAFF.

The genes are TRBV29-1 and TRBJ2-7, with 9 bases fitting TRBD1. CDR1 SQVTM and CDR2 ANQGSEA come from the germline V gene. This CDR3 has 11 residues. V was clipped by 6 bases and J by 5 bases; unmatched bases: 2. CDR3 loop: CSVGQGNEQYF. CDR3 DNA: TGCAGCGTCGGACAGGGGAACGAGCAGTACTTC.

The chain recombines TRBV28 with TRBJ2-1; D possibly matches TRBD1 or TRBD2 (6 bases each). The germline CDR1 and CDR2 sequences are MDHEN and SYDVKM. Trimming took 7 bases from V and 8 from J, leaving 30 bases between them. The CDR3 has 18 residues. The CDR3 DNA reads TGTGCCAGCACCCCGATCTTACCGGGGGCAGGCAGTTTCGATGAGCAGTTCTTC. As protein: CASTPILPGAGSFDEQFF.

J is TRBJ2-7 and V is TRBV6-2 or TRBV6-3; TRBD2 agrees at 13 bases. In germline, CDR1 is MNHEY, CDR2 SVGEGT. V lost 2 bases to trimming and J lost 1 base; unmatched junction nucleotides: 5. The CDR3 is 17 residues long. CDR3 region: CASSYGTSGKGSYEQYF. In DNA, the CDR3 is TGTGCCAGCAGTTACGGGACTAGCGGGAAGGGGTCCTACGAGCAGTACTTC.

Here the CDR3 reads CSAETLQAFF. The CDR3 DNA reads TGCAGTGCTGAGACGCTCCAGGCTTTCTTT. The chain employs TRBV20-1 and TRBJ1-1; the D is unclear. Germline CDR1 and CDR2: DFQATT and SNEGSKA (reference sequence). Trimming cost V 5 bases and J 11 bases, with 12 bases left between them. This CDR3 region has 10 residues.

The rearrangement links TRBV30 to TRBJ2-1, with 10 positions matching TRBD1. V lost 1 base and J lost 0; bases outside the gene matches: 12. Per the germline V gene, CDR1 is GTSNPN and CDR2 is SVGIG (reference sequence). This CDR3 spans 19 amino acids. The CDR3 sequence is CAWSGIGTGDVSSYNEQFF. DNA for the CDR3: TGTGCCTGGAGTGGGATCGGGACAGGGGACGTCAGCTCCTACAATGAGCAGTTCTTC.

This clone was counted between two and nine times. V usage is TRBV6-2 or TRBV6-3 and J usage is TRBJ1-2, with D maybe TRBD1 (6 bases). Looked up from germline, CDR1 is MNHEY and CDR2 is SVGEGT. Trimming pared 4 bases from V and 5 bases from J, leaving 14 bases between. This CDR3 contains 14 residues. The CDR3 bases are TGTGCCAGCAGTTTGGACAGACCTCTATATGGCTACACCTTC. Encoded protein: CASSLDRPLYGYTF.

The V call is TRBV9, the J call TRBJ2-2; TRBD1 matches at 9 bases. CDR1 is SGDLS, CDR2 YYNGEE, per germline. The V segment lost 4 bases and the J segment 4 bases; nucleotides outside the gene matches: 20. The CDR3 sequence is 20 residues long. As DNA, the CDR3 is TGTGCCAGCAGCCCTTTAGGGGACAGGGCACGTGGGTCGAGCACCGGGGAGCTGTTTTTT. Protein product: CASSPLGDRARGSSTGELFF.

In its sample, this clone was seen once. The rearrangement links TRBV6-5 to TRBJ2-7; the match to TRBD2 covers 9 bases. The ends lost 2 bases at V and 6 bases at J; junction bases unmatched: 5. This CDR3 comprises 14 residues. Germline loops: CDR1 MNHEY, CDR2 SVGAGI. The CDR3 region has the DNA TGTGCCAGCAGTTACGACCTAGCGGGATTCGAGCAGTACTTC. Translating it yields CASSYDLAGFEQYF.

This clone was seen just once. The chain couples TRBV12-3 or TRBV12-4 to TRBJ1-1; tentative D call: TRBD1 (5 bases). V was clipped by 7 bases and J by 7 bases, with 13 bases between them. The CDR3 totals 12 residues. CDR3 in amino acids: CASTARASEAFF. The CDR3 DNA reads as TGTGCCAGCACGGCCAGGGCTAGTGAAGCTTTCTTT.

The rearrangement joins TRBV28 to TRBJ2-2, with 11 bases matching TRBD1. Germline assignment: CDR1 MDHEN and CDR2 SYDVKM. CDR3 size: 13 residues. The V and J ends lost 8 bases and 7 bases, in that order; junction bases with no gene match: 3. The CDR3 coding sequence is TGTGCCAGCCGGACAGGGGGCAGCGGGGAGCTGTTTTTT. Protein sequence: CASRTGGSGELFF.

This rearrangement joins TRBV28 to TRBJ2-6; D uncertain. This CDR3 has 15 amino acids. Looked up from germline, CDR1 is MDHEN and CDR2 is SYDVKM. V was trimmed by 6 bases and J by 0 bases, leaving 9 bases between them. The CDR3 loop is CASRPNLSGANVLTF. Written as DNA, the CDR3 is TGTGCCAGCAGGCCCAATCTCTCTGGGGCCAACGTCCTGACTTTC.

V and J are TRBV12-2 and TRBJ1-1. TRBV12-2 is a known pseudogene. The CDR3 runs to 15 residues. CDR3 DNA sequence: TGTGCAAGTCGCTTAGACCGCAGACCGAACACTGAAGCTTTCTTT. This translates into CASRLDRRPNTEAFF.

The rearrangement uses TRBV5-5 and TRBJ1-1; maybe TRBD1 (5 bases). The V and J ends lost 3 bases and 4 bases respectively, with 10 bases between them. Per the germline V gene, CDR1 is SGHKS and CDR2 is YYEKEE (reference sequence). There are 13 residues in the CDR3. CDR3 DNA sequence: TGTGCCAGCAGCTCCGGACAAAGCACTGAAGCTTTCTTT. As protein: CASSSGQSTEAFF.

This clone was seen once. This chain connects TRBV11-2 to TRBJ2-5, with D perhaps being TRBD1 or TRBD2 (5 bases each). The CDR3 is 16 residues long. Germline CDR1 SGHAT, CDR2 FQNNGV. V was pared by 4 bases and J by 5 bases, with 20 bases between. CDR3 amino acids: CASSSGRFGVGETQYF. The CDR3 DNA follows: TGTGCCAGCAGCTCGGGGCGCTTTGGCGTAGGCGAGACCCAGTACTTC.

There are a few counts of this clone. This chain uses TRBV29-1 with TRBJ2-7; tentative D call: TRBD2 (5 bases). CDR1 is SQVTM and CDR2 is ANQGSEA in the germline V gene. Trimming stripped 4 bases from V and 3 bases from J, with 16 bases between. The CDR3 has 14 residues. For the CDR3, the DNA is TGCAGCGTTGGTTCCCTCCCGGGGAGCTACGAGCAGTACTTC. This gives the protein CSVGSLPGSYEQYF.

The J gene is TRBJ1-5, the V gene TRBV19; no clear D gene. V dropped 4 bases and J dropped 0 bases, with 7 bases sitting between them. The CDR3 is 14 residues long. Germline V gene lookup returns CDR1 LNHDA and CDR2 SQIVND (reference sequence). DNA for the CDR3: TGTGCCAGTAGTACCCCCGGTAGCAATCAGCCCCAGCATTTT. This encodes CASSTPGSNQPQHF. Based on the CDR3 plus reference TRBV19 and TRBJ1-5, the full variable domain is DGGITQSPKYLFRKEGQNVTLSCEQNLNHDAMYWYRQDPGQGLRLIYYSQIVNDFQKGDIAEGYSVSREKKESFPLTVTSAQKNPTAFYLCASSTPGSNQPQHFGDGTRLSIL.

J is TRBJ1-6 and V is TRBV30; TRBD1 matches 7 bases. After removal of 4 bases from V and 4 bases from J, the junction contained 1 base not matched to a gene. CDR1 and CDR2 from the germline V gene are GTSNPN and SVGIG (reference sequence). The CDR3 has 13 amino acids. The DNA of the CDR3 is TGTGCCTGGACGGGACAGTATAATTCACCCCTCCACTTT. Amino acid sequence: CAWTGQYNSPLHF.

This chain uses TRBV18 with TRBJ1-6; D perhaps matches TRBD1 (5 bases). CDR3 length: 17 amino acids. V dropped 1 base and J dropped 7 bases, with 17 bases sitting between them. The germline V gene encodes CDR1 KGHSH and CDR2 LQKENI. CDR3 loop: CASSPLNGGRVNSPLHF. In nucleotides, the CDR3 is TGTGCCAGCTCACCACTCAACGGCGGCAGGGTGAATTCACCCCTCCACTTT.